The 30 T cell receptor beta chains reported below all come from one sample, sequenced in a study of blood T cell repertoires in COVID-19. TCRdb's table, derived via immunoSEQ multiplex PCR, lists solely in-frame clones and lacks some. The table has about 96,000 clones, roughly 83% seen once. Sequenced input: peripheral blood. The receptor source for this set is a woman in her fifties or sixties with acute or convalescent COVID-19.

This clone was observed a single time. The chain has TRBV28 and TRBJ1-4, with D possibly matching TRBD1 (6 bases). The germline V and J ends were trimmed by 3 bases and 8 bases, with 19 bases remaining between them. This CDR3 is built from 16 residues. The germline CDR1 and CDR2 sequences are MDHEN and SYDVKM. The CDR3 DNA is TGTGCCAGCAGTTTGTTCGGTTCAGGGGCGGAGGAAAAACTGTTTTTT. This encodes CASSLFGSGAEEKLFF.

This sequence joins TRBV4-1 and TRBJ1-1; 7 bases line up with TRBD1. Germline values: CDR1 MGHRA, CDR2 YSYEKL. The CDR3 totals 15 residues. V shed 1 base and J 1 base; nucleotides not matched to a gene: 3. CDR3 nucleotide sequence: TGCGCCAGCAGCCAAGGAGACAGGGCGAACACTGAAGCTTTCTTT. It yields the protein CASSQGDRANTEAFF.

This rearrangement joins TRBV5-4 to TRBJ2-1, with TRBD2 identical over 14 bases. From germline, CDR1 is SGHNT and CDR2 YYREEE (reference sequence). The CDR3 runs 15 residues. Germline trimming cut 4 bases from V and 5 bases from J; bases unmatched to any gene: 2. The CDR3 coding sequence is TGTGCCAGCAGCGGGGGACTAGCGGGGGACAATGAGCAGTTCTTC. This gives the protein CASSGGLAGDNEQFF.

The genes are TRBV9 and TRBJ2-5; no firm D call. V was trimmed by 0 bases and J by 12 bases, leaving 15 bases between them. The germline V gene encodes CDR1 SGDLS and CDR2 YYNGEE. This CDR3 region has 13 residues. CDR3 DNA sequence: TGTGCCAGCAGCGTAGGGGCGACCGGCCGTGAGTACTTC. This codes for CASSVGATGREYF.

The gene calls are TRBV5-5 and TRBJ1-2; weak D call: TRBD1 (5 bases). V gave up 4 bases and J gave up 8 bases, with 15 bases separating them. Germline-derived CDR1 and CDR2 are SGHKS and YYEKEE (reference sequence). The CDR3 extends over 13 amino acids. DNA of the CDR3: TGTGCCAGCAGCCCGGCGGGGCTAGAAGGCTACACCTTC. Its translation: CASSPAGLEGYTF.

The chain joins TRBV11-2 to TRBJ1-2, with 12 bases aligning to TRBD1. Per the germline V gene, CDR1 is SGHAT and CDR2 is FQNNGV. J gave up 5 bases and V 0 bases, and 7 bases lay outside the gene matches. The length of the CDR3 is 17 residues. As DNA, the CDR3 is TGTGCCAGCAGCTTAGAACCCGGGACAGGGGGCGGTTATGGCTACACCTTC. It is translated as CASSLEPGTGGGYGYTF.

The genes are TRBV27 and TRBJ2-7; D unresolved. The CDR3 totals 13 residues. The V end lost 6 bases, the J end lost 1 base, and 10 bases lay between the germline ends. CDR1 is MNHEY, CDR2 SMNVEV, per germline (reference sequence). The CDR3: CASRRTASYEQYF. DNA for the CDR3: TGTGCCAGCAGGAGAACAGCATCCTACGAGCAGTACTTC.

V usage is TRBV6-6 and J usage is TRBJ1-2; the D is unclear. Germline V gene lookup returns CDR1 MNHNY and CDR2 SVGAGI (reference sequence). V shed 7 bases and J shed 2 bases, with 5 bases lying between them. The length of the CDR3 is 11 residues. CDR3 sequence: CASTGNYGYTF. CDR3 sequence (DNA): TGTGCCAGCACGGGGAACTATGGCTACACCTTC.

This sequence joins TRBV3-1 (or the pseudogene TRBV3-2) and TRBJ1-1; D is unclear. Germline CDR1 and CDR2: LGHDT and YNNKEL (reference sequence). V was shortened by 0 bases and J by 0 bases, with 17 bases between the two germline ends. The CDR3 totals 18 residues. CDR3 DNA: TGTGCCAGCAGCCAAGACCCTCGTCCGACAAGGATGAACACTGAAGCTTTCTTT. It encodes CASSQDPRPTRMNTEAFF.

In DNA, the CDR3 is TGTGCCTGGAGTATAGGGACAGGGCATGGCTACACCTTC. The encoded protein is CAWSIGTGHGYTF. The chain has TRBV30 and TRBJ1-2, with 9 bases that match TRBD1. V was clipped by 2 bases and J by 6 bases; unmatched bases: 4. Looked up from germline, CDR1 is GTSNPN and CDR2 is SVGIG (reference sequence). This CDR3 has 13 amino acids.

This rearrangement joins TRBV2 to TRBJ1-5; 7 bases map to TRBD1. Trimming at V came to 7 bases and at J to 4 bases, leaving 4 bases not matched to a gene. Germline V lookup: CDR1 SNHLY, CDR2 FYNNEI. The CDR3 is made up of 13 amino acids. This chain's CDR3 is CASTRDSNQPQHF. CDR3 nucleotides: TGTGCCAGCACCAGGGACAGTAATCAGCCCCAGCATTTT.

The chain recombines TRBV12-3 or TRBV12-4 with TRBJ2-7; the D gene is possibly TRBD2 (5 bases). The CDR3 totals 13 residues. V was shortened by 5 bases and J by 7 bases, with 15 bases between the two germline ends. CDR3 sequence reads: CASSPRAVWEQYF. As DNA, the CDR3 is TGTGCCAGCAGTCCGCGGGCCGTGTGGGAGCAGTACTTC.

J is TRBJ1-5 and V is TRBV7-6, with D possibly matching TRBD1 (6 bases). The germline V and J ends were trimmed by 2 bases and 3 bases, with 11 bases remaining between them. The CDR3 length is 15 residues. Germline V lookup: CDR1 SGHVS, CDR2 FNYEAQ. The CDR3 DNA sequence: TGTGCCAGCAGCTTACAGACAGGCCACAATCAGCCCCAGCATTTT. This gives the protein CASSLQTGHNQPQHF.

The genes are TRBV7-3 and TRBJ2-7; D gene ambiguous. The CDR3 has 14 residues. The V end lost 10 bases, the J end lost 0 bases, and 16 bases lay between the germline ends. Germline values: CDR1 SGHTA, CDR2 FQGTGA. The CDR3 bases are TGTGCCATTATGCCTGGGCGAAACTCCTACGAGCAGTACTTC. This gives the protein CAIMPGRNSYEQYF. Full variable domain (outside the CDR3, taken from reference TRBV7-3 and TRBJ2-7): GAGVSQTPSNKVTEKGKYVELRCDPISGHTALYWYRQSLGQGPEFLIYFQGTGAADDSGLPNDRFFAVRPEGSVSTLKIQRTERGDSAVYLCAIMPGRNSYEQYFGPGTRLTVT.

The chain uses TRBV5-4 and TRBJ2-2, with D possibly matching TRBD1 (6 bases). Deletions cut 3 bases from V and 3 bases from J, with 15 bases between. The V gene's germline CDR1 is SGHNT and CDR2 YYREEE (reference sequence). The CDR3 spans 16 residues. The CDR3 reads CASSWLRGGDTGELFF. CDR3 bases: TGTGCCAGCAGCTGGCTTCGTGGGGGCGACACCGGGGAGCTGTTTTTT.

This CDR3 is CASSAGQGTPDTQYF. CDR3 sequence (DNA): TGTGCCAGCAGTGCAGGACAGGGGACCCCAGATACGCAGTATTTT. The chain has TRBV5-4 and TRBJ2-3; 9 bases line up with TRBD1. Looked up from germline, CDR1 is SGHNT and CDR2 is YYREEE (reference sequence). The CDR3 contains 15 residues. V was pared by 5 bases and J by 4 bases, with 8 bases of the junction left unmatched.

The count of this clone is one. The chain combines TRBV5-1 with TRBJ2-3; 10 nucleotides agree with TRBD2. The CDR3 is 16 amino acids. After removal of 4 bases from V and 2 bases from J, the junction contained 7 bases not matched to a gene. CDR1 SGHRS and CDR2 YFSETQ come from the germline V gene. The DNA of the CDR3 is TGCGCCAGCAGCACAACCGGGACTAGCGCCACAGATACGCAGTATTTT. The encoded protein is CASSTTGTSATDTQYF.

This clone was recorded only once. The genes are TRBV19 and TRBJ2-2, with a tentative D call TRBD1 (5 bases). There are 16 residues in the CDR3. CDR1 LNHDA and CDR2 SQIVND come from the germline V gene (reference sequence). Trimming removed 4 bases at V and 1 base at J, with 13 bases between. CDR3 sequence (DNA): TGTGCCAGTAGTACCGTTTCAGGGCAGAACACCGGGGAGCTGTTTTTT. Amino acids: CASSTVSGQNTGELFF.

V is TRBV7-2 and J is TRBJ1-4; 10 nucleotides line up with TRBD1. Germline loops: CDR1 SGHTA, CDR2 FQGNSA. This CDR3 spans 17 amino acids. The V and J ends lost 0 bases and 1 base, in that order; junction bases with no gene match: 2. The CDR3 DNA is TGTGCCAGCAGCTTAGCGGGACAGGGGATAACTAATGAAAAACTGTTTTTT. Translated: CASSLAGQGITNEKLFF.

This sequence joins TRBV10-3 and TRBJ2-5, with TRBD2 as a possible D gene (7 bases). Trimming removed 4 bases from V and 3 bases from J, with 12 bases in between. Germline assignment: CDR1 ENHRY and CDR2 SYGVKD. CDR3 length: 14 residues. CDR3: CAISAEGGEETQYF. CDR3 in DNA: TGTGCCATCAGTGCCGAGGGGGGGGAAGAGACCCAGTACTTC.

V usage is TRBV19 and J usage is TRBJ2-1, with 11 bases lining up with TRBD2. The CDR3 length is 19 residues. CDR1 is LNHDA and CDR2 is SQIVND in the germline V gene (reference sequence). The junction had 14 bases not matched to a gene; V was cut back by 3 bases and J by 4 bases. The CDR3 nucleotides are TGTGCCAGTAGTATGATGGGGGCGCTGACTAGCGGGGCTTACAATGAGCAGTTCTTC. Amino acids: CASSMMGALTSGAYNEQFF. The full variable domain, with the rest looked up from reference TRBV19 and TRBJ2-1, is DGGITQSPKYLFRKEGQNVTLSCEQNLNHDAMYWYRQDPGQGLRLIYYSQIVNDFQKGDIAEGYSVSREKKESFPLTVTSAQKNPTAFYLCASSMMGALTSGAYNEQFFGPGTRLTVL.

This rearrangement joins TRBV7-9 to TRBJ2-7; no clear D gene. CDR1 is SEHNR and CDR2 is FQNEAQ in the germline V gene (reference sequence). The CDR3 is 12 residues long. V was pared by 5 bases and J by 9 bases, with 14 bases between. The CDR3 sequence: CASSPAHEVQYF. DNA of the CDR3: TGTGCCAGCAGCCCGGCACATGAGGTGCAGTACTTC.

This clone has a handful of counts. The chain uses TRBV29-1 and TRBJ2-5; 7 bases are shared with TRBD2. Germline values: CDR1 SQVTM, CDR2 ANQGSEA. CDR3 length equals 12 residues. Trimming took 7 bases from V and 4 from J; bases not matched to a gene: 6. CDR3 amino acids: CSGFPGGETQYF. Written as DNA, the CDR3 is TGCAGCGGATTCCCGGGGGGAGAGACCCAGTACTTC. The entire variable domain, with the rest obtained from reference TRBV29-1 and TRBJ2-5, is as follows: SAVISQKPSRDICQRGTSLTIQCQVDSQVTMMFWYRQQPGQSLTLIATANQGSEATYESGFVIDKFPISRPNLTFSTLTVSNMSPEDSSIYLCSGFPGGETQYFGPGTRLLVL.

The CDR3 nucleotides read TGTGCCAGCAGCTTTCCCCGGGACACAACTTTGGGGGTGGAGACCCAGTACTTC. Its translation is CASSFPRDTTLGVETQYF. The rearrangement uses TRBV7-2 and TRBJ2-5, with D perhaps matching TRBD1 (6 bases). The CDR3 is made up of 18 amino acids. V shed 3 bases and J shed 5 bases, with 25 bases lying between them. Looked up from germline, CDR1 is SGHTA and CDR2 is FQGNSA.

The rearrangement uses TRBV5-4 and TRBJ1-6; 8 bases agree with TRBD1. V lost 4 bases to trimming and J lost 8 bases; unmatched junction nucleotides: 5. Germline V gene data show CDR1 as SGHNT and CDR2 as YYREEE (reference sequence). The CDR3 totals 14 residues. The CDR3 protein is CASSAPTGDSPLHF. In nucleotides, the CDR3 is TGTGCCAGCAGCGCACCGACAGGGGATTCACCCCTCCACTTT.

The chain uses TRBV18 and TRBJ1-5, with 9 bases fitting TRBD1. Germline V CDR1 and CDR2: KGHSH, LQKENI. After removal of 6 bases from V and 6 bases from J, the junction contained 9 bases not matched to a gene. The CDR3 extends over 15 amino acids. The CDR3: CASSLGQGNGQPQHF. For the CDR3, the DNA is TGTGCCAGCTCTCTGGGACAGGGAAATGGTCAGCCCCAGCATTTT.

V is TRBV18 and J is TRBJ2-2; D ambiguous. With 6 bases removed from V and 1 base from J, the gap between germline ends came to 9 bases. CDR1 and CDR2 (germline): KGHSH, LQKENI. This CDR3 has 14 residues. The CDR3 DNA sequence: TGTGCCAGCTCTGTAGCTGGGAACACCGGGGAGCTGTTTTTT. It yields the protein CASSVAGNTGELFF.

A single count supports this clone. This chain links TRBV7-9 with TRBJ2-7, with D perhaps TRBD1 (6 bases). Per the germline V gene, CDR1 is SEHNR and CDR2 is FQNEAQ (reference sequence). The CDR3 sequence is 12 residues long. With 2 bases removed from V and 6 bases from J, the gap between germline ends came to 8 bases. The CDR3 region is CASSLTGLEQYF. CDR3 nucleotides: TGTGCCAGCAGCTTAACAGGGCTCGAGCAGTACTTC.

This clone was seen more than once but under ten times. The chain has TRBV14 and TRBJ2-2, with 9 bases that match TRBD1. The CDR3 totals 16 residues. CDR1 and CDR2 (germline): SGHDN, FVKESK. The V segment lost 5 bases and the J segment 3 bases; nucleotides outside the gene matches: 7. In nucleotides, the CDR3 is TGTGCCAGCAGCAGACCAGGGACAGGGTACACCGGGGAGCTGTTTTTT. It codes for CASSRPGTGYTGELFF.

Only one count was recorded for this clone. The V call is TRBV2, the J call TRBJ2-7; 10 bases line up with TRBD2. CDR3 length: 16 residues. CDR1 and CDR2 (germline): SNHLY, FYNNEI. Germline trimming cut 1 base from V and 4 bases from J; bases unmatched to any gene: 7. The CDR3 region is CASSEDALAGTYEQYF. For the CDR3, the DNA is TGTGCCAGCAGTGAAGACGCACTAGCGGGGACGTACGAGCAGTACTTC.